These T cell receptor beta chains were read from a single sample in a study of T cell responses to AZD1222 COVID-19 vaccine. TCRdb's table, derived via immunoSEQ multiplex PCR, lists solely in-frame clones and lacks some. The sample carries 250,000 to 300,000 clones, almost 95% recorded once. This specimen was peripheral blood, taken 28 days after the second AZD1222 dose. The receptors here all came from an adult who received the AZD1222 COVID-19 vaccine. The conserved cysteine and the conserved F or W are not part of the CDR3 here.

TRBV11-2	TRBJ1-5	ASSLGVDQPQH
TRBV19	TRBJ2-7	ASSGMGGQY
TRBV19	TRBJ2-4	ASTVDRLAKNIQY
TRBV11-1	TRBJ2-7	ASSLDFSSYEQY
TRBV20-1	TRBJ1-6	SASKGYNSPLH
TRBV2	TRBJ2-7	ASSRDKYYEQY
TRBV5-1	TRBJ2-7	ASSIGLKEQY
TRBV29-1	TRBJ1-1	SGGTGGEAF
TRBV4-1	TRBJ2-7	ASSQVRGARPYEQY
TRBV7-2	TRBJ2-7	ASSLGRSSYEQY
TRBV28	TRBJ1-3	ASSFPPGSGNTIY
TRBV24-1	TRBJ1-2	ATSRGPQGNYGYT
TRBV5-1	TRBJ2-3	ASSLWGGSTDTQY
TRBV7-6	TRBJ2-2	ASSSSGRNTGELF